The clone carrying this T cell receptor (delta chain) was found many times. Its antigen remains unidentified. This is likely an artifact of a read error, given a far larger clone one base away. The same CDR3 also results from other DNA sequences found in this sample. These data originate in a study of γδ T cells in repeated Plasmodium falciparum infection. About the research overall: Donors had four controlled P. falciparum NF54 infections over about 640 days. Sampling occurred at baseline, pre-infection for selected infections, and 21 days post-infection.

Vgamma9/Vdelta2+ and Vdelta2-negative gammadelta T cells were flow-sorted from PBMC for bulk sequencing. TCRdb fed the multiplex PCR reads to CATT. The repertoire consists of approximately 60,000 delta-chain clones, with 1.7% occurring once and the leading ten covering over 12%. The CDR3 extends over 18 amino acids. The germline CDR1 and CDR2 sequences are TSWWSYY and QGS. Broader study findings: Many TCRgamma sequences overlapped between individuals in stable Vgamma9/Vdelta2+ repertoires. Malian children's Vdelta2-negative repertoires appeared more expanded and less diverse than Australians'.

This chain uses TRDV1 with TRDJ1; maybe TRDD2 (6 bases). Sequencing was carried out using gamma-delta T cells from blood. This receptor was taken from a pool of human donors (malaria-infected and uninfected, not separated). CDR3 bases: TGTGCTCTCGGGGAAGCTTTCTTCCTCGACGGGAGAGGGGGTAAACTCATCTTT. Its protein product is CALGEAFFLDGRGGKLIF.